The next 29 T cell receptor beta chains were all read from a single sample in a study of T cells in Graves' hyperthyroidism and ophthalmopathy. Amplification of TCR beta CDR3 regions was performed using RNA transcripts as template. The HTBI primer set served for first-round RT-PCR of the TCR CDR3. In TCRdb, the multiplex PCR reads were re-called with MiXCR into one record per CDR3 protein. The repertoire holds approximately 360,000 distinct CDR3 sequences, with more than 20% as singletons. The specimen was blood. Receptors were obtained from a man in his forties or fifties with Graves' hyperthyroidism.

Regarding this clonotype: One base away lies a much larger clone, so this may be a sequencing read error. The J gene is TRBJ2-7, the V gene TRBV7-2; 7 bases line up with TRBD1. The germline V gene encodes CDR1 SGHTA and CDR2 FQGNSA. CDR3 length equals 15 residues. The DNA for the CDR3 is TGTGCCAGCAGCTTTGCCTCGACAGGGACCTACGAGCAGCACTTC. It is translated as CASSFASTGTYEQHF.

The chain links TRBV5-5 to TRBJ1-2; weak D call: TRBD1 (6 bases). CDR1 is SGHKS and CDR2 is YYEKEE in the germline V gene (reference sequence). Trimming cost V 2 bases and J 6 bases, with 11 bases left between them. The CDR3 sequence is 13 residues long. The CDR3 loop reads CASSFSGADGYTF. CDR3 coding DNA: TGTGCCAGCAGCTTTTCAGGGGCGGATGGCTACACCTTC.

In this sample, this clonotype turned up a few times. The V and J genes are TRBV12-3 or TRBV12-4 and TRBJ1-2; D might be TRBD1 (5 bases). V dropped 2 bases and J dropped 4 bases, with 11 bases sitting between them. CDR3 length: 14 amino acids. The CDR3 is CASSLYRRAYGYTF. CDR3 nucleotides: TGTGCCAGCAGTTTATACAGGCGGGCCTATGGCTACACCTTC.

At least ten counts were recorded for this clonotype. This chain links TRBV11-2 with TRBJ2-1; 10 nucleotides line up with TRBD2. CDR1 and CDR2 from the germline V gene are SGHAT and FQNNGV. V was pared by 3 bases and J by 4 bases, with 12 bases of the junction left unmatched. This CDR3 region has 18 residues. Here the CDR3 reads CASSFPSSGLAEYNEQFF. The CDR3 coding sequence is TGTGCCAGCAGCTTCCCATCCTCCGGACTAGCGGAGTACAATGAGCAGTTCTTC.

Points on this clonotype: One end of the junction varies from germline; a read error may be responsible. J is TRBJ1-2 and V is TRBV20-1; TRBD1 matches at 7 bases. Germline CDR1 DFQATT, CDR2 SNEGSKA (reference sequence). CDR3 length equals 15 residues. CDR3 nucleotides: TGCAGTACTAGTCTGGGGCAGGGGGACTGGAATGGCTACACCTTC. Its translation is CSTSLGQGDWNGYTF.

The rearrangement links TRBV3-1 to TRBJ1-2; D ambiguous. Germline CDR1 and CDR2: LGHDT and YNNKEL (reference sequence). The V end lost 1 base, the J end lost 4 bases, and 7 bases lay between the germline ends. The CDR3 totals 13 residues. Here the CDR3 DNA reads TGTGCCAGCAGCCAAGTAGGCCGCTATGGCTACACCTTC. Protein: CASSQVGRYGYTF.

This rearrangement joins TRBV7-2 to TRBJ2-3, with 9 bases matching TRBD2. In germline, CDR1 is SGHTA, CDR2 FQGNSA. Trimming removed 6 bases from V and 2 bases from J; junction bases left unmatched: 12. The CDR3 runs 17 residues. CDR3 nucleotides: TGTGCCAGCAGTCCTACCCCGCGGGGGGGGTACACAGATACGCAGTATTTT. Its protein product is CASSPTPRGGYTDTQYF.

V is TRBV18 and J is TRBJ2-4, with D tentatively TRBD1 (6 bases). V was trimmed by 2 bases and J by 2 bases, leaving 13 bases between them. Looked up from germline, CDR1 is KGHSH and CDR2 is LQKENI. The CDR3 totals 16 residues. CDR3 residues: CASSPFGGATKNIQYF. Written as DNA, the CDR3 is TGTGCCAGCTCACCATTTGGGGGCGCGACCAAAAACATTCAGTACTTC.

V and J are TRBV6-1 and TRBJ2-1, with 7 nucleotides matching TRBD2. The V segment lost 7 bases and the J segment 8 bases; nucleotides outside the gene matches: 17. Germline loops: CDR1 MNHNS, CDR2 SASEGT. The CDR3 has 16 residues. This CDR3 reads CASKLVLAQSRDEQFF. The CDR3 DNA is TGTGCCAGCAAACTGGTACTAGCGCAAAGCCGCGATGAGCAGTTCTTC.

V is TRBV10-2 and J is TRBJ2-7, with TRBD2 matching 11 bases. The CDR3 has 15 amino acids. V shed 3 bases and J 7 bases; nucleotides not matched to a gene: 8. Germline CDR1 WSHSY, CDR2 SAAADI. The CDR3 sequence is CASSDPSGGRWEQYF. The CDR3 nucleotides are TGCGCCAGCAGTGACCCTAGCGGGGGGCGTTGGGAGCAGTACTTC.

This clonotype has only a few counts. The chain couples TRBV29-1 to TRBJ2-1; D ambiguous. This CDR3 spans 14 amino acids. Germline CDR1 SQVTM, CDR2 ANQGSEA. Trimming pared 4 bases from V and 6 bases from J, leaving 16 bases between. This chain's CDR3 is CSVAPGELGNEQFF. The CDR3 coding sequence is TGCAGCGTTGCCCCCGGAGAATTGGGCAATGAGCAGTTCTTC.

This clonotype has more than one count but fewer than ten. The rearrangement links TRBV6-2 or TRBV6-3 to TRBJ2-3; D gene ambiguous. V lost 4 bases and J lost 7, with 12 bases in between. The germline V gene has CDR1 MNHEY and CDR2 SVGEGT. This CDR3 spans 13 amino acids. The CDR3 bases are TGTGCCAGCAGTTTAATGGCTCCCCATACGCAGTATTTT. Its translation: CASSLMAPHTQYF.

This clonotype came up many times. The rearrangement joins TRBV5-1 to TRBJ2-1; 9 nucleotides match TRBD1. J gave up 8 bases and V 0 bases, and 9 bases lay outside the gene matches. The germline gives CDR1 SGHRS, CDR2 YFSETQ. The CDR3 loop spans 16 amino acids. CDR3 DNA sequence: TGCGCCAGCAGCTTGGCCAAAGGGACAGGGTTTGATGAGCAGTTCTTC. This sequence encodes CASSLAKGTGFDEQFF.

The chain is built from TRBV27 and TRBJ2-2; 10 bases map to TRBD1. The length of the CDR3 is 16 residues. Germline loops: CDR1 MNHEY, CDR2 SMNVEV (reference sequence). V was pared by 1 base and J by 4 bases, with 3 bases of the junction left unmatched. Here the CDR3 reads CASSLWGTGATGELFF. The CDR3 region has the DNA TGTGCCAGCAGTTTATGGGGGACAGGGGCCACCGGGGAGCTGTTTTTT.

The rearrangement joins TRBV7-9 to TRBJ2-1; 9 bases are shared with TRBD2. The germline V gene has CDR1 SEHNR and CDR2 FQNEAQ (reference sequence). The CDR3 extends over 15 amino acids. Trimming took 1 base from V and 6 from J; bases not matched to a gene: 4. The CDR3 bases are TGTGCCAGCAGCTTAGACTTAGCGGGAGCCAATGAGCAGTTCTTC. This encodes CASSLDLAGANEQFF.

V usage is TRBV6-2 or TRBV6-3 and J usage is TRBJ2-1, with D unclear. Looked up from germline, CDR1 is MNHEY and CDR2 is SVGEGT. Trimming stripped 2 bases from V and 2 bases from J, with 7 bases between. The CDR3 is 14 amino acids. In DNA form, the CDR3 reads TGTGCCAGCAGTTACGGAGCGACCTACAATGAGCAGTTCTTC. This sequence encodes CASSYGATYNEQFF.

The chain couples TRBV12-3 or TRBV12-4 to TRBJ1-2, with D uncertain. The CDR3 loop spans 14 amino acids. The V and J ends lost 3 bases and 2 bases respectively, with 10 bases between them. The CDR3 region is CASSLGRLNYGYTF. CDR3 nucleotides: TGTGCCAGCAGTTTGGGCAGATTAAACTATGGCTACACCTTC.

This clonotype was found a few times. The chain couples TRBV6-1 to TRBJ2-1, with TRBD2 matching 8 bases. The CDR3 is made up of 13 amino acids. CDR1 is MNHNS and CDR2 is SASEGT in the germline V gene. J gave up 7 bases and V 4 bases, and 3 bases lay outside the gene matches. CDR3 loop: CASSAGGVNEQFF. The CDR3 region has the DNA TGTGCCAGCAGTGCGGGAGGGGTGAATGAGCAGTTCTTC.

J is TRBJ2-7 and V is TRBV5-4; D might be TRBD1 (7 bases). V lost 5 bases and J lost 4, with 16 bases in between. Germline assignment: CDR1 SGHNT and CDR2 YYREEE (reference sequence). The CDR3 totals 14 residues. The CDR3 loop reads CASSPAGQIYEQYF. The CDR3 DNA reads TGTGCCAGCAGTCCTGCGGGACAGATATACGAGCAGTACTTC.

This clonotype turned up a few times. The chain employs TRBV10-3 and TRBJ2-2, with 13 nucleotides matching TRBD2. Per the germline V gene, CDR1 is ENHRY and CDR2 is SYGVKD. This CDR3 comprises 17 residues. V lost 0 bases, J lost 7 bases, and 5 bases stayed unmatched. The CDR3 coding sequence is TGTGCCATCAGTGAGTCTCGGACTAGCGGGAGAGACGGGGAGCTGTTTTTT. Translation: CAISESRTSGRDGELFF.

This clonotype showed up just a few times. This sequence joins TRBV6-1 and TRBJ1-2; a possible D gene is TRBD1 (5 bases). The CDR3 sequence is 15 residues long. Germline assignment: CDR1 MNHNS and CDR2 SASEGT. V lost 2 bases to trimming and J lost 6 bases, with 16 bases between them. This CDR3 is CASSEYVRGRDGYTF. The CDR3 DNA sequence: TGTGCCAGCAGTGAATACGTAAGGGGACGCGATGGCTACACCTTC.

This clonotype was seen a few times. The CDR3 is CASSSDAGGGTDTQYF. In DNA, the CDR3 is TGTGCCAGCAGTTCGGACGCTGGGGGTGGCACAGATACGCAGTATTTT. The chain couples TRBV5-8 to TRBJ2-3; the D call may be TRBD1 or TRBD2 (5 bases each). The V end lost 5 bases, the J end lost 1 base, and 17 bases lay between the germline ends. The length of the CDR3 is 16 residues. Germline V lookup: CDR1 SGHTS, CDR2 YDEGEE.

The chain combines TRBV3-1 with TRBJ2-2; no clear D. The length of the CDR3 is 16 residues. Trimming stripped 0 bases from V and 2 bases from J, with 10 bases between. Germline CDR1 is LGHDT and CDR2 is YNNKEL (reference sequence). CDR3 protein: CASSQDLGFNTGELFF. The CDR3 coding sequence is TGTGCCAGCAGCCAAGATCTCGGCTTTAACACCGGGGAGCTGTTTTTT. The whole variable domain, remainder taken from reference TRBV3-1 and TRBJ2-2, is DTAVSQTPKYLVTQMGNDKSIKCEQNLGHDTMYWYKQDSKKFLKIMFSYNNKELIINETVPNRFSPKSPDKAHLNLHINSLELGDSAVYFCASSQDLGFNTGELFFGEGSRLTVL.

The J gene is TRBJ2-2, the V gene TRBV20-1; D unclear. Trimming left V 0 bases short and J 7 bases short, with 9 bases between. Germline V lookup: CDR1 DFQATT, CDR2 SNEGSKA (reference sequence). This CDR3 has 13 amino acids. Here the CDR3 reads CSARDTPHGELFF. The CDR3 DNA reads as TGCAGTGCTAGAGATACCCCCCACGGGGAGCTGTTTTTT.

CDR3 residues: CASSLTSSGNTIYF. In DNA form, the CDR3 reads TGTGCCAGCAGTTTAACGAGCTCTGGAAACACCATATATTTT. The rearrangement uses TRBV6-2 or TRBV6-3 and TRBJ1-3, with D unresolved. The ends were cut back, 4 bases at V and 0 bases at J, with 7 bases in the middle. CDR3 length equals 14 residues. Germline assignment: CDR1 MNHEY and CDR2 SVGEGT.

V is TRBV19 and J is TRBJ2-7; 8 nucleotides line up with TRBD2. The CDR3 runs 15 residues. Per germline, CDR1 LNHDA and CDR2 SQIVND (reference sequence). V lost 3 bases and J lost 0; bases outside the gene matches: 4. The CDR3 region is CASSMGSGSSYEQYF. The CDR3 DNA reads as TGTGCCAGTAGTATGGGGAGCGGGAGCTCCTACGAGCAGTACTTC.

The chain combines TRBV12-3 or TRBV12-4 with TRBJ1-4; a weak D match, TRBD1 (5 bases). The CDR3 is 14 amino acids. V gave up 5 bases and J gave up 8 bases, with 15 bases separating them. CDR3 in amino acids: CASSRLGVGEKLFF. As DNA, the CDR3 is TGTGCCAGCAGTCGCCTGGGGGTTGGGGAAAAACTGTTTTTT.

The rearrangement joins TRBV7-3 to TRBJ1-1; 9 bases are shared with TRBD1. After removal of 2 bases from V and 5 bases from J, the junction contained 3 bases not matched to a gene. The CDR3 consists of 14 residues. CDR1 is SGHTA, CDR2 FQGTGA, per germline. The CDR3 here is CASSLSGQGTEAFF. The CDR3 DNA is TGTGCCAGCAGCTTATCCGGACAGGGGACTGAAGCTTTCTTT.

The chain recombines TRBV4-1 with TRBJ2-7; D may be TRBD1 or TRBD2 (6 bases each). CDR1 and CDR2 from the germline V gene are MGHRA and YSYEKL. This CDR3 is 15 amino acids long. V was cut by 4 bases and J by 4 bases, with 17 bases left in between. The DNA for the CDR3 is TGCGCCAGCAGCCTAAGGAACAGGGAGGTTTACGAGCAGTACTTC. Amino acid sequence: CASSLRNREVYEQYF.